These 24 T cell receptor beta chains were sequenced from one sample in a study of cytomegalovirus exposure and HLA in healthy donors. Primers included in the PCR were 60 Vbeta and 13 Jbeta primers. TCRdb's table, derived via immunoSEQ multiplex PCR, lists solely in-frame clones and lacks some. The data contain under 150,000 clones, about 80% of them seen just once; the ten biggest clones take up roughly 5%. Sequenced material: PBMCs. These receptors all stem from a woman aged 25 to 39 in good health and CMV-seropositive.

This chain uses TRBV7-3 with TRBJ2-1, with TRBD2 matching over 10 bases. Germline assignment: CDR1 SGHTA and CDR2 FQGTGA. After removal of 5 bases from V and 12 bases from J, the junction contained 13 bases not matched to a gene. There are 15 residues in the CDR3. CDR3 nucleotide sequence: TGTGCCAGCAGCGCAAGCAGAACTAGCGGGGAGGGGCAGTTCTTC. It is translated as CASSASRTSGEGQFF.

The rearrangement joins TRBV7-9 to TRBJ1-6; D is uncertain. The CDR3 is made up of 12 amino acids. The V gene lost 3 bases and the J gene lost 10 bases, with 7 bases spanning the gap. Germline loops: CDR1 SEHNR, CDR2 FQNEAQ (reference sequence). CDR3 DNA: TGTGCCAGCAGCTTGTCCGGGTCACCCCTCCACTTT. Its translation is CASSLSGSPLHF.

This clone was observed a few times. CDR3: CATLPHLKHYGYTF. DNA of the CDR3: TGTGCCACCCTCCCGCACCTAAAGCACTATGGCTACACCTTC. The rearrangement joins TRBV19 to TRBJ1-2, with D uncertain. CDR1 is LNHDA, CDR2 SQIVND, per germline (reference sequence). With 10 bases removed from V and 3 bases from J, the gap between germline ends came to 18 bases. The CDR3 consists of 14 residues.

Notes on this clone: This sample includes further DNA sequences coding for the same CDR3. The chain employs TRBV6-1 and TRBJ1-2, with 7 bases identical to TRBD1. Germline CDR1 MNHNS, CDR2 SASEGT. V lost 6 bases and J lost 7; bases outside the gene matches: 2. The length of the CDR3 is 11 residues. As DNA, the CDR3 is TGTGCCAGCAGAAGGGACAGTGGCTACACCTTC. Translated, it gives CASRRDSGYTF.

The genes are TRBV2 and TRBJ2-3; TRBD2 aligns across 9 bases. CDR3 length equals 16 residues. V lost 2 bases, J lost 5 bases, and 8 bases stayed unmatched. Germline values: CDR1 SNHLY, CDR2 FYNNEI. The CDR3 region is CASSERGRGGQDTQYF. CDR3 DNA sequence: TGTGCCAGCAGTGAAAGGGGGCGGGGGGGCCAAGATACGCAGTATTTT. Full variable domain (outside the CDR3, taken from reference TRBV2 and TRBJ2-3): EPEVTQTPSHQVTQMGQEVILRCVPISNHLYFYWYRQILGQKVEFLVSFYNNEISEKSEIFDDQFSVERPDGSNFTLKIRSTKLEDSAMYFCASSERGRGGQDTQYFGPGTRLTVL.

This rearrangement joins TRBV7-2 to TRBJ2-7, with 7 bases that match TRBD1. The germline CDR1 and CDR2 sequences are SGHTA and FQGNSA. This CDR3 has 16 amino acids. V shed 1 base and J 4 bases; nucleotides not matched to a gene: 10. The DNA for the CDR3 is TGTGCCAGCAGCTTAGGAAACTTGGGACAGAAGTACGAGCAGTACTTC. Residues: CASSLGNLGQKYEQYF.

This clone was recorded only once. The rearrangement joins TRBV5-1 to TRBJ2-3, with 8 bases that match TRBD2. Germline V gene sequence: CDR1 SGHRS, CDR2 YFSETQ. The V segment lost 4 bases and the J segment 2 bases; nucleotides outside the gene matches: 6. CDR3 size: 15 residues. The CDR3 sequence: CASSPRGGATDTQYF. As DNA, the CDR3 is TGCGCCAGCAGCCCTCGGGGGGGCGCCACAGATACGCAGTATTTT.

The rearrangement links TRBV6-1 to TRBJ1-1; the D gene is possibly TRBD1 (6 bases). This CDR3 is built from 13 residues. Trimming left V 7 bases short and J 11 bases short, with 20 bases between. Looked up from germline, CDR1 is MNHNS and CDR2 is SASEGT. CDR3 region: CASNPNREGRAFF. The DNA of the CDR3 is TGTGCCAGCAACCCAAACAGGGAGGGGAGGGCTTTCTTT.

As for this clone: An end of the junction does not agree with germline; a read error may underlie this. This chain connects TRBV19 to TRBJ2-2, with 12 bases aligning to TRBD1. The CDR3 sequence is 15 residues long. Germline V gives CDR1 LNHDA, CDR2 SQIVND (reference sequence). The chain's CDR3 is CASRGTGGASGELFF. The CDR3 bases are TGTGCTAGTAGGGGGACAGGGGGCGCATCCGGGGAGCTGTTTTTT.

The chain carries TRBV5-4 and TRBJ2-1, with D perhaps matching TRBD2 (6 bases). Trimming left V 4 bases short and J 7 bases short, with 12 bases between. Germline CDR1 is SGHNT and CDR2 is YYREEE (reference sequence). The CDR3 runs 13 residues. The DNA of the CDR3 is TGTGCCAGCAGCGATACCCTAGCGAATGAGCAGTTCTTC. This translates into CASSDTLANEQFF.

This chain links TRBV29-1 with TRBJ2-2, with TRBD2 as a possible D gene (6 bases). V lost 6 bases and J 1 base, leaving 12 bases between the germline ends. This CDR3 is 14 amino acids long. Germline CDR1 reads SQVTM; CDR2 reads ANQGSEA. The CDR3 coding sequence is TGCAGCGTAGCGGGCAGCGGGAACACCGGGGAGCTGTTTTTT. Translating gives CSVAGSGNTGELFF.

J is TRBJ2-7 and V is TRBV9, with TRBD2 matching 7 bases. The CDR3 is 14 amino acids. The germline V gene encodes CDR1 SGDLS and CDR2 YYNGEE. V trimming: 0 bases; J trimming: 4 bases; junction bases outside the gene matches: 4. The CDR3: CASSVDISGYEQYF. The CDR3 bases are TGTGCCAGCAGCGTAGATATTAGCGGGTACGAGCAGTACTTC.

This chain connects TRBV19 to TRBJ1-1; 10 bases are shared with TRBD1. The CDR3 is made up of 15 amino acids. Germline CDR1 reads LNHDA; CDR2 reads SQIVND (reference sequence). J gave up 1 base and V 5 bases, and 4 bases lay outside the gene matches. The CDR3 region has the DNA TGTGCCAGTAGTGAACGGACAGGGGGGAACACTGAAGCTTTCTTT. Translating gives CASSERTGGNTEAFF.

The chain has TRBV7-2 and TRBJ1-2, with TRBD1 identical over 8 bases. Germline-derived CDR1 and CDR2 are SGHTA and FQGNSA. The CDR3 runs to 14 residues. With V trimmed by 4 bases and J by 8 bases, 9 bases remained unmatched. The CDR3 protein is CASSSPTGEVGYTF. As DNA, the CDR3 is TGTGCCAGCAGCTCGCCGACAGGGGAGGTGGGCTACACCTTC. Full variable domain (remainder filled in from reference TRBV7-2 and TRBJ1-2): GAGVSQSPSNKVTEKGKDVELRCDPISGHTALYWYRQSLGQGLEFLIYFQGNSAPDKSGLPSDRFSAERTGGSVSTLTIQRTQQEDSAVYLCASSSPTGEVGYTFGSGTRLTVV.

In its sample, this clone was seen once. V is TRBV13 and J is TRBJ2-5; D perhaps matches TRBD2 (5 bases). The CDR3 has 16 amino acids. V lost 5 bases and J lost 5, with 21 bases in between. Per the germline V gene, CDR1 is PRHDT and CDR2 is FYEKMQ (reference sequence). The DNA for the CDR3 is TGTGCCAGCAGCAGTGTCGGGGATCGAGGTCTGGAGACCCAGTACTTC. Translating gives CASSSVGDRGLETQYF.

This rearrangement joins TRBV30 to TRBJ1-1; D remains ambiguous. V dropped 4 bases and J dropped 0 bases, with 9 bases sitting between them. In germline, CDR1 is GTSNPN, CDR2 SVGIG (reference sequence). CDR3 length: 13 residues. The CDR3 DNA is TGTGCCTGGACAGGAGGATTGAACACTGAAGCTTTCTTT. Its translation: CAWTGGLNTEAFF.

V usage is TRBV28 and J usage is TRBJ1-2, with a possible D match to TRBD1 (6 bases). The CDR3 contains 14 residues. Trimming left V 3 bases short and J 1 base short, with 9 bases between. From germline, CDR1 is MDHEN and CDR2 SYDVKM. This chain's CDR3 is CASSLGHLNYGYTF. DNA of the CDR3: TGTGCCAGCAGTTTGGGACATCTTAACTATGGCTACACCTTC.

This clone was observed a single time. The CDR3 nucleotides are TGTGCCTGGAGCGAGAAGCAGGGAGGAGGTCAGCCCCAGCATTTT. Translating it yields CAWSEKQGGGQPQHF. The genes are TRBV30 and TRBJ1-5; possibly TRBD1 for D (5 bases). Germline V gene sequence: CDR1 GTSNPN, CDR2 SVGIG (reference sequence). The CDR3 covers 15 residues. The V end was cut by 3 bases, the J end by 6 bases, with 18 bases between.

The chain has TRBV6-5 and TRBJ1-5, with D perhaps matching TRBD1 (5 bases). This CDR3 has 14 amino acids. CDR1 and CDR2 (germline): MNHEY, SVGAGI. V lost 5 bases to trimming and J lost 10 bases, with 18 bases between them. The CDR3 region is CASSEEPTQGPQHF. Here the CDR3 DNA reads TGTGCCAGCAGTGAAGAGCCAACTCAGGGTCCCCAGCATTTT.

CDR3 sequence: CASSVPGQGREKYF. Written as DNA, the CDR3 is TGTGCCAGTAGTGTACCGGGACAGGGGCGAGAAAAGTACTTC. This sequence joins TRBV19 and TRBJ2-7, with TRBD1 matching over 10 bases. CDR3 length: 14 residues. Germline V lookup: CDR1 LNHDA, CDR2 SQIVND (reference sequence). V lost 5 bases and J lost 11; bases outside the gene matches: 12.

This clone was seen a handful of times. This sequence joins TRBV4-2 and TRBJ2-6; 7 bases align to TRBD1. The CDR3 is made up of 16 amino acids. CDR1 is LGHNA, CDR2 YNFKEQ, per germline. With V trimmed by 0 bases and J by 2 bases, 1 base remained unmatched. CDR3 bases: TGTGCCAGCAGCCAAGATCAGGGGGCTGGGGCCAACGTCCTGACTTTC. Translating it yields CASSQDQGAGANVLTF.

The chain joins TRBV7-3 to TRBJ1-5; D not certain. The germline CDR1 and CDR2 sequences are SGHTA and FQGTGA. CDR3 length: 12 amino acids. V was trimmed by 5 bases and J by 4 bases, leaving 6 bases between them. CDR3 DNA: TGTGCCAGCAGCCTAGAGAATCAGCCCCAGCATTTT. Translated, it gives CASSLENQPQHF.

This chain connects TRBV6-5 to TRBJ1-1, with D possibly being TRBD1 (5 bases). V lost 7 bases, J lost 7 bases, and 13 bases lay in between. The CDR3 totals 12 residues. Germline CDR1 and CDR2: MNHEY and SVGAGI. The CDR3 nucleotides read TGTGCCAGCAATGCGGGGGAAGGTGAAGCTTTCTTT. It is translated as CASNAGEGEAFF.

The CDR3 protein is CASSLEPDRGPGEQFF. In DNA, the CDR3 is TGCGCCAGCAGCTTGGAGCCGGACAGGGGGCCCGGTGAGCAGTTCTTC. V and J are TRBV5-1 and TRBJ2-1; the match to TRBD1 covers 11 bases. Trimming at V came to 0 bases and at J to 9 bases, leaving 8 bases not matched to a gene. The CDR3 loop spans 16 amino acids. Germline CDR1 SGHRS, CDR2 YFSETQ.